This entry lists 29 T cell receptor beta chains sequenced from one sample in a study of T cells after posttransplantation cyclophosphamide. Assay used: immunoSEQ multiplex PCR; TCRdb lists only in-frame clones, some missing. The sample yields about 36,000 clones, without any singletons. Material for sequencing was PBMCs. The receptors shown here come from a girl under 18 in good health, CMV-negative, and a related stem cell transplant donor.

This clone has ten or more counts. The V gene is TRBV4-1, the J gene TRBJ2-2; D perhaps matches TRBD2 (7 bases). Germline V gene data show CDR1 as MGHRA and CDR2 as YSYEKL. This CDR3 comprises 17 residues. Trimming shortened V by 3 bases and J by 1 base, and 15 bases separated the two germline ends. The CDR3 reads CASSQRGGGQNTGELFF. The DNA for the CDR3 is TGCGCCAGCAGCCAGAGAGGGGGGGGACAGAACACCGGGGAGCTGTTTTTT.

The V call is TRBV11-2, the J call TRBJ2-5; TRBD1 aligns across 9 bases. The junction had 12 bases not matched to a gene; V was cut back by 5 bases and J by 5 bases. CDR3 size: 16 residues. Germline-derived CDR1 and CDR2 are SGHAT and FQNNGV. The CDR3: CASSRRGTGYSETQYF. The CDR3 DNA sequence: TGTGCCAGCAGCCGGAGGGGGACAGGGTATTCGGAGACCCAGTACTTC.

The J gene is TRBJ1-5, the V gene TRBV18; maybe TRBD1 (6 bases). The CDR3 sequence is 13 residues long. Trimming removed 8 bases from V and 1 base from J, with 9 bases in between. Germline V gives CDR1 KGHSH, CDR2 LQKENI. In DNA form, the CDR3 reads TGTGCCAGCACAACAGGGAGCAATCAGCCCCAGCATTTT. This sequence encodes CASTTGSNQPQHF.

This clone appeared many times. The rearrangement links TRBV5-4 to TRBJ2-1, with D uncertain. Trimming pared 4 bases from V and 8 bases from J, leaving 13 bases between. Germline-derived CDR1 and CDR2 are SGHNT and YYREEE (reference sequence). The CDR3 spans 13 residues. CDR3 in amino acids: CASSPSPLYEQFF. CDR3 in DNA: TGTGCCAGCAGCCCCTCCCCCCTCTATGAGCAGTTCTTC. The full variable domain, rest sourced from reference TRBV5-4 and TRBJ2-1, is ETGVTQSPTHLIKTRGQQVTLRCSSQSGHNTVSWYQQALGQGPQFIFQYYREEENGRGNFPPRFSGLQFPNYSSELNVNALELDDSALYLCASSPSPLYEQFFGPGTRLTVL.

A few counts support this clone. The chain links TRBV18 to TRBJ1-6; 7 bases fit TRBD1. The CDR3 consists of 16 residues. Germline V lookup: CDR1 KGHSH, CDR2 LQKENI. J gave up 5 bases and V 3 bases, and 7 bases lay outside the gene matches. The CDR3 protein is CASSPYRDSNNSPLHF. The DNA of the CDR3 is TGTGCCAGCTCACCCTACCGGGACAGTAATAATTCACCCCTCCACTTT.

This clone was seen repeatedly, ten times or more. The rearrangement uses TRBV28 and TRBJ1-3; 7 bases are a match to TRBD1. The CDR3 length is 13 residues. Germline V lookup: CDR1 MDHEN, CDR2 SYDVKM. The trim removed 4 bases at V and 9 bases at J, leaving 6 bases unmatched. The CDR3 region has the DNA TGTGCCAGCAGTTGGCAGGGGGAAACCACCATATATTTT. This gives the protein CASSWQGETTIYF.

This clone was seen at least ten times. This chain links TRBV4-1 with TRBJ1-1; no definite D call. V lost 0 bases and J lost 3, with 8 bases in between. Germline assignment: CDR1 MGHRA and CDR2 YSYEKL. The CDR3 sequence is 14 residues long. This CDR3 reads CASSQEPSDTEAFF. DNA for the CDR3: TGCGCCAGCAGCCAAGAACCCTCGGACACTGAAGCTTTCTTT.

This clone turned up a few times. V gene TRBV7-2 combines with J gene TRBJ2-7; D gene ambiguous. The ends were cut back, 5 bases at V and 1 base at J, with 15 bases in the middle. The CDR3 covers 15 residues. CDR1 is SGHTA, CDR2 FQGNSA, per germline. The DNA of the CDR3 is TGTGCCAGCAGCCCCTCCGGGTCGCGATCCTACGAGCAGTACTTC. It encodes CASSPSGSRSYEQYF.

This clone was detected many times. The chain combines TRBV28 with TRBJ1-1; 11 bases match TRBD1. V shed 3 bases, J shed 4 bases, and the junction held 4 bases outside the gene matches. Germline V gives CDR1 MDHEN, CDR2 SYDVKM. The CDR3 spans 15 residues. The CDR3 nucleotides read TGTGCCAGCAGTTTGAGCGGGACAGGGGGCACTGAAGCTTTCTTT. Encoded protein: CASSLSGTGGTEAFF.

At least ten counts were recorded for this clone. J is TRBJ2-7 and V is TRBV5-4; the match to TRBD1 covers 9 bases. Germline V gene data show CDR1 as SGHNT and CDR2 as YYREEE (reference sequence). CDR3 length: 14 residues. The V segment lost 8 bases and the J segment 1 base; nucleotides outside the gene matches: 7. Here the CDR3 reads CASTPGTGSYEQYF. CDR3 DNA: TGTGCCAGTACCCCCGGGACAGGGTCCTACGAGCAGTACTTC.

This clone was observed at least ten times. The gene calls are TRBV18 and TRBJ2-7; TRBD2 is a possible D gene (5 bases). V was cut by 3 bases and J by 2 bases, with 5 bases left in between. This CDR3 is 12 amino acids long. Germline V gives CDR1 KGHSH, CDR2 LQKENI. CDR3 amino acids: CASSPGTYEQYF. CDR3 DNA: TGTGCCAGCTCACCCGGGACCTACGAGCAGTACTTC.

This clone was detected many times. The sample holds other DNA sequences that translate to the same CDR3. The rearrangement joins TRBV15 to TRBJ1-1, with D possibly TRBD1 on 5 matching bases. The V gene lost 0 bases and the J gene lost 1 base, with 9 bases spanning the gap. The CDR3 runs to 15 residues. Per the germline V gene, CDR1 is LNHNV and CDR2 is YYDKDF (reference sequence). CDR3 sequence reads: CATSREGQGNTEAFF. The CDR3 DNA sequence: TGTGCCACCAGCAGAGAGGGGCAGGGGAACACTGAAGCTTTCTTT.

The rearrangement joins TRBV6-5 to TRBJ2-7, with 9 bases aligning to TRBD2. The J segment lost 0 bases and the V segment lost 0 bases, leaving 0 bases of the junction unmatched. The CDR3 runs 15 residues. Germline CDR1 reads MNHEY; CDR2 reads SVGAGI. CDR3 loop: CASSYSSGSSYEQYF. CDR3 nucleotides: TGTGCCAGCAGTTACTCTAGCGGGAGCTCCTACGAGCAGTACTTC.

This clone was seen only a few times. The genes are TRBV9 and TRBJ2-1, with TRBD2 matching over 13 bases. The V gene end was trimmed by 2 bases and the J gene end by 8 bases; junction bases not matched to a gene: 4. CDR3 length: 15 amino acids. Germline loops: CDR1 SGDLS, CDR2 YYNGEE. The CDR3 sequence: CASSVTSGRVDEQFF. CDR3 coding DNA: TGTGCCAGCAGCGTCACTAGCGGGAGGGTTGATGAGCAGTTCTTC.

J is TRBJ2-5 and V is TRBV7-6; TRBD1 agrees at 8 bases. J lost 1 base, V lost 4 bases, and 2 bases had no gene match. Germline lookup yields CDR1 SGHVS and CDR2 FNYEAQ. The CDR3 has 14 residues. CDR3 sequence: CASSSDRGQETQYF. In nucleotides, the CDR3 is TGTGCCAGCAGCTCAGACAGGGGCCAAGAGACCCAGTACTTC.

This clone has a handful of counts. The gene calls are TRBV18 and TRBJ1-5; no clear D. V lost 5 bases and J lost 6, with 14 bases in between. The CDR3 length is 14 residues. Germline V gene sequence: CDR1 KGHSH, CDR2 LQKENI. The CDR3, as DNA: TGTGCCAGCTCAGTTGGCGGGGAGGGTCAGCCCCAGCATTTT. This translates into CASSVGGEGQPQHF.

The chain has TRBV7-3 and TRBJ2-3, with TRBD2 identical over 7 bases. Germline CDR1 is SGHTA and CDR2 is FQGTGA. V was clipped by 3 bases and J by 7 bases; unmatched bases: 10. CDR3 length: 15 residues. The CDR3 DNA reads TGTGCCAGCAGCTTTCTAGCGGATATTCCGAATACGCAGTATTTT. The encoded protein is CASSFLADIPNTQYF.

This clone was counted at least ten times. This rearrangement joins TRBV19 to TRBJ1-1; 10 bases fit TRBD1. The CDR3 totals 14 residues. Germline loops: CDR1 LNHDA, CDR2 SQIVND (reference sequence). Germline trimming cut 7 bases from V and 1 base from J; bases unmatched to any gene: 3. The CDR3 region has the DNA TGTGCCAGTATCCGGGACAGGGGGAACACTGAAGCTTTCTTT. This translates into CASIRDRGNTEAFF.

V gene TRBV7-8 combines with J gene TRBJ2-7, with 9 bases that match TRBD1. With V trimmed by 0 bases and J by 4 bases, 7 bases remained unmatched. The CDR3 runs 16 residues. CDR1 is SGHVS and CDR2 is FQNEAQ in the germline V gene. For the CDR3, the DNA is TGTGCCAGCAGCTTAGCGTTTGGACAGGGGCGGTACGAGCAGTACTTC. Protein sequence: CASSLAFGQGRYEQYF.

The chain links TRBV28 to TRBJ1-1; D remains ambiguous. V dropped 1 base and J dropped 2 bases, with 5 bases sitting between them. Germline V gives CDR1 MDHEN, CDR2 SYDVKM. The CDR3 spans 13 residues. The CDR3 is CASSLYQNTEAFF. CDR3 nucleotide sequence: TGTGCCAGCAGTTTATATCAAAACACTGAAGCTTTCTTT.

There are many counts of this clone. V gene TRBV5-1 combines with J gene TRBJ2-6; D is ambiguous. The V end lost 0 bases, the J end lost 0 bases, and 13 bases lay between the germline ends. The CDR3 sequence is 18 residues long. In germline, CDR1 is SGHRS, CDR2 YFSETQ. The CDR3 DNA is TGCGCCAGCAGCTTGGTAGCAATTCGACTCTCTGGGGCCAACGTCCTGACTTTC. It is translated as CASSLVAIRLSGANVLTF.

This clone was seen only a few times. The CDR3, as DNA: TGTGCCAGCTCACCAAGACTAGCTGATACGCAGTATTTT. Its protein product is CASSPRLADTQYF. This chain joins TRBV18 and TRBJ2-3; 7 bases match TRBD2. The V segment lost 2 bases and the J segment 6 bases; nucleotides outside the gene matches: 2. CDR3 length equals 13 residues. Germline V CDR1 and CDR2: KGHSH, LQKENI.

Within the sample, this clone is medium-sized. The V gene is TRBV10-1, the J gene TRBJ1-1, with unresolved D. This CDR3 contains 13 residues. Germline loops: CDR1 WNHNN, CDR2 SYGVQD (reference sequence). Trimming took off 5 bases at V and 1 base at J, with 8 bases between the two ends. Here the CDR3 reads CASSLAPNTEAFF. The CDR3 DNA reads TGCGCCAGCAGTTTGGCACCGAACACTGAAGCTTTCTTT.

This clone was counted between two and nine times. This chain connects TRBV18 to TRBJ2-2; TRBD2 aligns across 9 bases. The germline CDR1 and CDR2 sequences are KGHSH and LQKENI. J was trimmed by 2 bases and V by 4 bases; bases with no gene match: 8. CDR3 length: 17 residues. CDR3 coding DNA: TGTGCCAGCTCACAACTACATCTAGCGGGAAACACCGGGGAGCTGTTTTTT. It codes for CASSQLHLAGNTGELFF.

This chain joins TRBV6-5 and TRBJ2-3; 7 bases align to TRBD2. Per germline, CDR1 MNHEY and CDR2 SVGAGI. V lost 10 bases and J lost 5; bases outside the gene matches: 12. This CDR3 comprises 14 residues. The CDR3 DNA follows: TGTGCCACCGGCGGGGGAGTAACGGGAGATACGCAGTATTTT. The encoded protein is CATGGGVTGDTQYF.

At least ten counts were recorded for this clone. This chain uses TRBV4-1 with TRBJ2-3, with D possibly matching TRBD2 (6 bases). The V end lost 3 bases, the J end lost 0 bases, and 16 bases lay between the germline ends. Germline lookup yields CDR1 MGHRA and CDR2 YSYEKL. The CDR3 is 17 amino acids. The CDR3 DNA is TGCGCCAGCAGCCAGTCCCTGACTAGAGGGAGCACAGATACGCAGTATTTT. It is translated as CASSQSLTRGSTDTQYF.

CDR3 DNA: TGTGCCAGCAGCCAACTTACAGTCCCCTCCTACGAGCAGTACTTC. This sequence encodes CASSQLTVPSYEQYF. The chain has TRBV4-2 and TRBJ2-7, with D uncertain. Germline CDR1 reads LGHNA; CDR2 reads YNFKEQ. This CDR3 has 15 amino acids. Between the trimmed V and J ends, which lost 2 bases and 0 bases, there was a span of 11 bases.

This clone was seen many times. This chain joins TRBV11-1 and TRBJ1-6; 11 positions agree with TRBD1. The CDR3 has 16 residues. Germline CDR1 and CDR2: SGHAT and FQDESV (reference sequence). V lost 5 bases to trimming and J lost 6 bases; unmatched junction nucleotides: 6. The CDR3 nucleotides are TGTGCCAGCAGCCCCGGGACAGGGGGACTTAATTCACCCCTCCACTTT. Protein: CASSPGTGGLNSPLHF.

This clone was recorded many times. This chain joins TRBV6-1 and TRBJ2-5; maybe TRBD1 (6 bases). CDR1 is MNHNS, CDR2 SASEGT, per germline. V dropped 1 base and J dropped 4 bases, with 13 bases sitting between them. This CDR3 is 15 amino acids long. The chain's CDR3 is CASSEGAGAPETQYF. The CDR3 region has the DNA TGTGCCAGCAGTGAAGGGGCAGGGGCACCAGAGACCCAGTACTTC.